Listed below are T cell receptor beta chains from one sample, sequenced in a study of blood T cell repertoires in COVID-19. The assay was immunoSEQ multiplex PCR, and TCRdb's table has in-frame clones only and misses some. Here the sample spans about 260,000 clones, 85% to 90% being singletons. Source material: peripheral blood. The source of these receptors is a woman between 40 and 50 years old with acute or convalescent COVID-19. CDR3s include the opening cysteine and the closing phenylalanine or tryptophan.

CASSRGLDKDTQYF	TRBV19
CASSESGGNTEAFF	TRBV10-1
CASSPGTGFVIDYGYTF	TRBV5-1
CASSQGTGDGYTF	TRBV4-1
CATTIQGAEGYTF	TRBV5-1
CASNLRGANTGELFF	TRBV7-9
CASSVERWTEAFF	TRBV9
CASSQISVNTEAFF	TRBV16
CASSVPGSPENEQFF	TRBV9
CASRKLAANTGELFF	TRBV5-1
CASSPEYF	TRBV4-1
CASSPRQDYYGYTF	TRBV18
CASSPIRGTGPNGYTF	TRBV11-2
CASSPGRGSEKLFF	TRBV5-4
CASSGGGEPHSPLHF	TRBV6-5
CAFGRGDQYNEQFF	TRBV6-6
CASSVSRLGSGNTIYF	TRBV19
CASSSRGLSNEQFF	TRBV28
CASSVEGAGGNTIYF	TRBV9
CAWGASRNGLTRNEKLFF	TRBV30
CASSTTGGVSNQPQHF	TRBV19
CASRAPNPGELFF	TRBV2
CSVSGTGGPDTQYF	TRBV29-1
CASSNRGTGRYNEQFF	TRBV27
CASSFREYGYTF	TRBV18
CAWSAQANQPQHF	TRBV30
CASSAQGASQPQHF	TRBV2
CASSLVWGSNTEAFF	TRBV7-9
CASSGGAWGEQFF	TRBV11-2
CASSIAGLAQETQYF	TRBV19
CAWTLSGTGLNTEAFF	TRBV30
CASTDTSGRIDTQYF	TRBV19
CASSLLRNYGYTF	TRBV5-4
CASSLEQGRASVNIQYF	TRBV7-8
CAWSVRGNTEAFF	TRBV30
CASSSPQGYQETQYF	TRBV5-4
CASSSMWGHTEAFF	TRBV7-9
CASSQDRYYGYTF	TRBV3-1/TRBV3-2
CASSEAEAFF	TRBV2
CASSQGPVGRGVVNIQYF	TRBV4-2
CASSVDGQREGAEAFF	TRBV9